This T cell receptor (beta chain) is from a study of blood T cell repertoires in COVID-19. Germline loops: CDR1 LGHNA, CDR2 YNFKEQ. Trimming at V came to 8 bases and at J to 7 bases, leaving 12 bases not matched to a gene. The CDR3 sequence is 16 residues long. This clone was seen once. The data were produced by immunoSEQ multiplex PCR, yet TCRdb's version contains in-frame clones alone and is incomplete. The sample lists roughly 420,000 clones, 88% seen once, with around 0.91% in the top ten. The rearrangement joins TRBV4-2 to TRBJ2-2; 11 nucleotides match TRBD2. This clonotype was sampled from a young woman with acute COVID-19. Sequencing was carried out using PBMCs or T cells enriched from blood (not recorded which). CDR3 coding DNA: TGTGCCAGCGGGCCGGGTAGCGGGGGGGCCAGCGGGGAGCTGTTTTTT. Protein: CASGPGSGGASGELFF.